A single sample gave rise to the 29 T cell receptor beta chains below, sequenced in a study of blood T cells in healthy people across ages. Primers used in a second PCR of about 6 to 12 cycles were a sample-barcoded 5' primer and a J-beta primer mix. TCRdb recomputed calls from the 5' RACE reads with MiXCR, one row per CDR3 protein. The sample has under 2 million distinct CDR3 sequences; 30% to 40% are singletons. Sequenced input: blood. These receptors came from a woman in her thirties in good health.

The gene calls are TRBV27 and TRBJ1-1; possibly TRBD1 for D (6 bases). Per germline, CDR1 MNHEY and CDR2 SMNVEV (reference sequence). V lost 6 bases and J 5 bases, leaving 13 bases between the germline ends. The length of the CDR3 is 13 residues. The CDR3 coding sequence is TGTGCCAGCAGATGGGGGGCCGAAACTGAAGCTTTCTTT. It encodes CASRWGAETEAFF.

V gene TRBV5-1 combines with J gene TRBJ2-3; TRBD2 might be the D (7 bases). Germline loops: CDR1 SGHRS, CDR2 YFSETQ. The germline V and J ends were trimmed by 2 bases and 6 bases, with 16 bases remaining between them. The CDR3 spans 15 residues. Written as DNA, the CDR3 is TGCGCCAGCAGCTTTGAGGCGGGGGCTGTTGATACGCAGTATTTT. This gives the protein CASSFEAGAVDTQYF.

Regarding this clonotype: Possible read error: a much larger clone is one base away. The chain employs TRBV4-1 and TRBJ2-7, with no clear D. This CDR3 has 15 residues. V was pared by 2 bases and J by 2 bases, with 13 bases between. Germline V lookup: CDR1 MGHRA, CDR2 YSYEKL. The CDR3, as DNA: TGCGCCAGCAGCCAAATCTCTCCAGGTCCCTACGAGCAGTACTTC. Translating it yields CASSQISPGPYEQYF.

The chain employs TRBV2 and TRBJ1-1; 7 bases are shared with TRBD1. The J segment lost 11 bases and the V segment lost 6 bases, leaving 15 bases of the junction unmatched. Germline V CDR1 and CDR2: SNHLY, FYNNEI. CDR3 size: 14 residues. For the CDR3, the DNA is TGTGCCAGCAGCCAAGAGGGCAGGGGGTTTCGTGCTTTCTTT. This gives the protein CASSQEGRGFRAFF.

This clonotype was counted only a few times. The CDR3 is CASSLTGQDPEQYF. CDR3 coding DNA: TGTGCCAGCAGCTTAACAGGACAGGACCCTGAGCAGTACTTC. The chain joins TRBV7-3 to TRBJ2-7, with TRBD1 matching over 7 bases. The CDR3 covers 14 residues. Germline CDR1 reads SGHTA; CDR2 reads FQGTGA. V lost 0 bases and J lost 7; bases outside the gene matches: 6.

The chain joins TRBV4-1 to TRBJ2-3; 7 nucleotides align to TRBD1. V shed 3 bases, J shed 0 bases, and the junction held 9 bases outside the gene matches. CDR1 is MGHRA, CDR2 YSYEKL, per germline. This CDR3 is 17 amino acids long. The CDR3 nucleotides read TGCGCCAGCAGCCAGGGGGACAGTCTCGGGAGCACAGATACGCAGTATTTT. Protein sequence: CASSQGDSLGSTDTQYF.

Notes on this clonotype: A read error is likely, as this CDR3 ends without the conserved phenylalanine or tryptophan. The V and J genes are TRBV11-2 and TRBJ2-5; 8 nucleotides match TRBD2. This CDR3 is 15 amino acids long. Trimming removed 3 bases from V and 3 bases from J; junction bases left unmatched: 6. Germline V gene sequence: CDR1 SGHAT, CDR2 FQNNGV. The CDR3 loop is CASSLGAGVEETQYL. The DNA for the CDR3 is TGTGCCAGCAGCTTGGGAGCGGGAGTGGAAGAGACCCAGTACCTC.

This clonotype was counted between two and nine times. A junction end diverges from the germline sequence, so it may reflect a read error. The chain joins TRBV6-6 to TRBJ1-2, with D possibly TRBD1 on 5 matching bases. The germline V gene has CDR1 MNHNY and CDR2 SVGAGI (reference sequence). The CDR3 runs 12 residues. CDR3 sequence (DNA): TGTGCCGGCAGTGAGCAGGGTAGTGGCTACACCTTC. It translates to CAGSEQGSGYTF.

The chain links TRBV7-9 to TRBJ1-1; no clear D gene. The V and J ends lost 5 bases and 2 bases respectively, with 15 bases between them. Germline-derived CDR1 and CDR2 are SEHNR and FQNEAQ (reference sequence). The CDR3 extends over 15 amino acids. Here the CDR3 DNA reads TGTGCCAGCAGCACCCGACACAAAGCCAACACTGAAGCTTTCTTT. Protein product: CASSTRHKANTEAFF. The variable domain in full, completed from reference TRBV7-9 and TRBJ1-1, reads DTGVSQNPRHKITKRGQNVTFRCDPISEHNRLYWYRQTLGQGPEFLTYFQNEAQLEKSRLLSDRFSAERPKGSFSTLEIQRTEQGDSAMYLCASSTRHKANTEAFFGQGTRLTVV.

This clonotype was counted a few times. CDR3 region: CASRQHSTETQYF. CDR3 DNA sequence: TGTGCCAGCAGGCAGCATAGCACAGAGACCCAGTACTTC. The rearrangement links TRBV6-6 to TRBJ2-5; no clear D. Trimming took off 6 bases at V and 4 bases at J, with 12 bases between the two ends. The CDR3 runs to 13 residues. The germline CDR1 and CDR2 sequences are MNHNY and SVGAGI (reference sequence).

V is TRBV24-1 and J is TRBJ2-3; TRBD1 agrees at 11 bases. The germline V gene encodes CDR1 KGHDR and CDR2 SFDVKD. CDR3 length: 16 amino acids. J gave up 2 bases and V 2 bases, and 2 bases lay outside the gene matches. The CDR3 is CATSDWDRGITDTQYF. The CDR3 nucleotides are TGTGCCACCAGTGATTGGGACAGGGGGATCACAGATACGCAGTATTTT.

This clonotype was seen only a few times. The chain has TRBV20-1 and TRBJ2-3; TRBD2 matches at 10 bases. Germline V gives CDR1 DFQATT, CDR2 SNEGSKA (reference sequence). The CDR3 covers 17 residues. V was pared by 3 bases and J by 2 bases, with 11 bases of the junction left unmatched. CDR3 nucleotide sequence: TGCAGTGCTAGGACGCTAGCGGGAGCCCTTCTCACAGATACGCAGTATTTT. Translated, it gives CSARTLAGALLTDTQYF.

About this clonotype: It is likely a read error, because the conserved phenylalanine at the end of the CDR3 is missing. The CDR3: CASSLSTGSTDTQYC. DNA for the CDR3: TGTGCCAGCAGCTTGTCGACAGGGTCCACAGATACGCAGTATTGT. This chain connects TRBV5-5 to TRBJ2-3, with TRBD1 identical over 7 bases. CDR3 length equals 15 residues. Germline CDR1 and CDR2: SGHKS and YYEKEE (reference sequence). Trimming at V came to 1 base and at J to 2 bases, leaving 4 bases not matched to a gene.

Concerning this clonotype: One base away lies a much larger clone, so this may be a sequencing read error. This rearrangement joins TRBV20-1 to TRBJ2-7; D uncertain. Trimming took off 8 bases at V and 3 bases at J, with 17 bases between the two ends. The CDR3 runs to 13 residues. Germline V gene lookup returns CDR1 DFQATT and CDR2 SNEGSKA (reference sequence). The CDR3 nucleotides are TGCAGTACTGCCAACCGTTTGCTCTACGAGCAGTACTTC. As protein: CSTANRLLYEQYF.

This clonotype was detected only a few times. This chain uses TRBV15 with TRBJ2-1; D uncertain. Trimming took off 3 bases at V and 10 bases at J, with 13 bases between the two ends. Germline assignment: CDR1 LNHNV and CDR2 YYDKDF (reference sequence). The CDR3 loop spans 13 amino acids. CDR3 residues: CATSSRTGNEQFF. The CDR3 nucleotides are TGTGCCACCAGCAGTCGGACCGGCAACGAGCAGTTCTTC.

The rearrangement links TRBV28 to TRBJ2-3; tentatively, D is TRBD1 or TRBD2 (5 bases each). Germline V gene sequence: CDR1 MDHEN, CDR2 SYDVKM. Trimming left V 1 base short and J 2 bases short, with 13 bases between. CDR3 length equals 16 residues. The DNA for the CDR3 is TGTGCCAGCAGTTTATCCCCTCGGGACCCCACAGATACGCAGTATTTT. Translation gives CASSLSPRDPTDTQYF.

The chain combines TRBV5-1 with TRBJ2-7; 12 nucleotides line up with TRBD2. The CDR3 covers 16 residues. With 1 base clipped from V and 6 bases from J, the junction kept 8 bases outside the gene matches. The germline V gene encodes CDR1 SGHRS and CDR2 YFSETQ. Here the CDR3 DNA reads TGCGCCAGCAGCTTGCTGGCCGGACTAGCGGGACCCGAGCAGTACTTC. Protein: CASSLLAGLAGPEQYF.

The chain combines TRBV27 with TRBJ2-7; D call uncertain. The CDR3 consists of 13 residues. The germline gives CDR1 MNHEY, CDR2 SMNVEV (reference sequence). Trimming removed 1 base from V and 6 bases from J, with 10 bases in between. The CDR3 DNA reads TGTGCCAGCAGTTTATGTCCCTCGTGCGAGCAGTACTTC. Translating gives CASSLCPSCEQYF.

The V call is TRBV12-5, the J call TRBJ2-1; no reliable D call. CDR3 length: 12 amino acids. V lost 4 bases, J lost 5 bases, and 6 bases lay in between. Per germline, CDR1 LGHNT and CDR2 FRNRAP. The CDR3 region is CASGSGNNEQFF. CDR3 nucleotides: TGTGCTAGTGGTTCCGGAAACAATGAGCAGTTCTTC.

This clonotype was observed a few times. The chain combines TRBV25-1 with TRBJ2-2; TRBD2 agrees at 7 bases. The CDR3 covers 14 residues. The germline V gene encodes CDR1 MGHDK and CDR2 SYGVNS. The trim removed 3 bases at V and 3 bases at J, leaving 1 base unmatched. The CDR3: CASSEREYTGELFF. The CDR3 DNA follows: TGTGCCAGCAGTGAGCGGGAGTACACCGGGGAGCTGTTTTTT.

This clonotype showed up just a few times. The chain carries TRBV25-1 and TRBJ1-1; weak D call: TRBD1 (5 bases). CDR1 MGHDK and CDR2 SYGVNS come from the germline V gene. The CDR3 sequence is 14 residues long. V dropped 6 bases and J dropped 2 bases, with 13 bases sitting between them. The CDR3 protein is CASSAGWSNTEAFF. CDR3 nucleotides: TGTGCCAGCAGCGCAGGGTGGAGTAACACTGAAGCTTTCTTT.

Only one count was recorded for this clonotype. The chain has TRBV20-1 and TRBJ2-3; 9 bases agree with TRBD2. Losses at the gene ends were 6 bases for V and 5 bases for J; bases not matched to a gene: 9. This CDR3 is 14 amino acids long. Germline V lookup: CDR1 DFQATT, CDR2 SNEGSKA (reference sequence). CDR3 DNA sequence: TGCAGTGCCAGGACTAGCGCGAGTGGAGATACGCAGTATTTT. Encoded protein: CSARTSASGDTQYF.

V usage is TRBV2 and J usage is TRBJ1-2; no firm D call. V lost 11 bases and J 8 bases, leaving 6 bases between the germline ends. The CDR3 has 8 amino acids. Looked up from germline, CDR1 is SNHLY and CDR2 is FYNNEI. The CDR3 DNA is TGTGCCGCCAGGGGCTACACCTTC. Its translation is CAARGYTF.

The J gene is TRBJ2-7, the V gene TRBV18; 9 positions match TRBD1. Trimming removed 5 bases from V and 6 bases from J; junction bases left unmatched: 11. The CDR3 is made up of 15 amino acids. CDR1 is KGHSH, CDR2 LQKENI, per germline. CDR3 sequence (DNA): TGTGCCAGCTCAGAGTCACAGGGGGCGCCGTTCGAGCAGTACTTC. This encodes CASSESQGAPFEQYF. The full variable domain, completed using reference TRBV18 and TRBJ2-7, is NAGVMQNPRHLVRRRGQEARLRCSPMKGHSHVYWYRQLPEEGLKFMVYLQKENIIDESGMPKERFSAEFPKEGPSILRIQQVVRGDSAAYFCASSESQGAPFEQYFGPGTRLTVT.

This chain links TRBV28 with TRBJ1-2; D is unclear. V lost 2 bases and J 4 bases, leaving 8 bases between the germline ends. The CDR3 extends over 13 amino acids. Looked up from germline, CDR1 is MDHEN and CDR2 is SYDVKM. The CDR3 coding sequence is TGTGCCAGCAGTTTACGGGAAAGCTATGGCTACACCTTC. This encodes CASSLRESYGYTF.

This sequence joins TRBV28 and TRBJ2-5, with 8 bases aligning to TRBD1. The CDR3 is made up of 14 amino acids. Germline V gene sequence: CDR1 MDHEN, CDR2 SYDVKM. The junction had 6 bases not matched to a gene; V was cut back by 4 bases and J by 5 bases. The CDR3: CASSWTGPTETQYF. The CDR3 DNA reads TGTGCCAGCAGTTGGACAGGGCCCACGGAGACCCAGTACTTC.

The J gene is TRBJ1-1, the V gene TRBV6-2 or TRBV6-3, with D tentatively TRBD1 (5 bases). Between the trimmed V and J ends, which lost 2 bases and 1 base, there was a span of 17 bases. This CDR3 region has 17 residues. Germline assignment: CDR1 MNHEY and CDR2 SVGEGT. CDR3: CASSYGGARPSNTEAFF. CDR3 nucleotide sequence: TGTGCCAGCAGTTACGGTGGGGCCCGACCCTCGAACACTGAAGCTTTCTTT.

The chain recombines TRBV6-6 with TRBJ2-2; 10 bases line up with TRBD1. CDR3 size: 17 residues. Trimming at V came to 6 bases and at J to 3 bases, leaving 10 bases not matched to a gene. Per the germline V gene, CDR1 is MNHNY and CDR2 is SVGAGI (reference sequence). The CDR3 nucleotides are TGTGCCAGCAGCCGAGACAGGGGGCTAGCGGACACCGGGGAGCTGTTTTTT. Translated, it gives CASSRDRGLADTGELFF.

This clonotype was detected only a few times. The V and J genes are TRBV4-1 and TRBJ1-1, with D perhaps matching TRBD1 (5 bases). Germline V gene data show CDR1 as MGHRA and CDR2 as YSYEKL. CDR3 length: 14 amino acids. V shed 4 bases and J shed 4 bases, with 13 bases lying between them. This chain's CDR3 is CASSRTPGPTEAFF. The CDR3 DNA is TGCGCCAGCAGCCGAACTCCAGGGCCCACTGAAGCTTTCTTT.